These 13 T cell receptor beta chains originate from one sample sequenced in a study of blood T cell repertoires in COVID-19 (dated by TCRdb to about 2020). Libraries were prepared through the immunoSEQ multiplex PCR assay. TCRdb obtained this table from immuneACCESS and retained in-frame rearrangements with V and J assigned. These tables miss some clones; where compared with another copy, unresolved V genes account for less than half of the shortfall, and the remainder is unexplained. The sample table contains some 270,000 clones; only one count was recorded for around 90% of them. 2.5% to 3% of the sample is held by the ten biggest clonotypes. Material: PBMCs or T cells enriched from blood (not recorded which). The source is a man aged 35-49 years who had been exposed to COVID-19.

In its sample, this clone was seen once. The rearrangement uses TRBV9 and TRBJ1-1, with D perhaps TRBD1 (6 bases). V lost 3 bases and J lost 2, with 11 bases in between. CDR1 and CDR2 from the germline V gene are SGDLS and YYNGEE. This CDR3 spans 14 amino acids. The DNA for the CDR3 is TGTGCCAGCAGCGCCGCGGGGGGCAACACTGAAGCTTTCTTT. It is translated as CASSAAGGNTEAFF.

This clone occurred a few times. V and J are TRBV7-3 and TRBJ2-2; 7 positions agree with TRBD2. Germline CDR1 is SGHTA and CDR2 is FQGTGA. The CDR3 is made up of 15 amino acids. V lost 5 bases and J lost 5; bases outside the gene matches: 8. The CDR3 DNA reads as TGTGCCAGCAGCCCTGTGGGAGGGTCGACCGGGGAGCTGTTTTTT. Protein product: CASSPVGGSTGELFF.

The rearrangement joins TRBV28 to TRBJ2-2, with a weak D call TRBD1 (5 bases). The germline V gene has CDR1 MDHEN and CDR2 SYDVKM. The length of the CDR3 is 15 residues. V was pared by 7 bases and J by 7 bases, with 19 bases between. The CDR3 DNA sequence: TGTGCCAGCACCGCTTTAAATCAGGGTGTCGGGGAGCTGTTTTTT. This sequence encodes CASTALNQGVGELFF.

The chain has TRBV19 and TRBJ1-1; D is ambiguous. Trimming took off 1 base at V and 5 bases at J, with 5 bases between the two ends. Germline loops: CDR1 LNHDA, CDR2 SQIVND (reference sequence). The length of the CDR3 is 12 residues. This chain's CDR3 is CASSIAGTEAFF. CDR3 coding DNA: TGTGCCAGTAGTATAGCCGGGACTGAAGCTTTCTTT.

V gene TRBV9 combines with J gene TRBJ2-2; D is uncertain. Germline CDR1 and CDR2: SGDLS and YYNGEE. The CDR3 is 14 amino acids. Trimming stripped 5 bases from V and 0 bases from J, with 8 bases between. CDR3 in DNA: TGTGCCAGCAGTCCTCGGGCGAACACCGGGGAGCTGTTTTTT. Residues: CASSPRANTGELFF.

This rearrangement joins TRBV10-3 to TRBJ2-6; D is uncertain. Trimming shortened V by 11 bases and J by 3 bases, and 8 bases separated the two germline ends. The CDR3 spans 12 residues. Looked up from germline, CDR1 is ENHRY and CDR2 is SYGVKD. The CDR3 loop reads CAVTGGANVLTF. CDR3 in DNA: TGTGCCGTAACCGGTGGGGCCAACGTCCTGACTTTC.

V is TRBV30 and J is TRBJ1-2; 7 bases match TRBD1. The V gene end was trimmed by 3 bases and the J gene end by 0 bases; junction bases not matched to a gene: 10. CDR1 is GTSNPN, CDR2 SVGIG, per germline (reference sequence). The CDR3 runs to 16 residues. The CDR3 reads CAWRDTGDPSNYGYTF. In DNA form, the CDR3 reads TGTGCCTGGAGGGATACAGGGGACCCTTCTAACTATGGCTACACCTTC. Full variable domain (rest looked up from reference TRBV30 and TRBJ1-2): SQTIHQWPATLVQPVGSPLSLECTVEGTSNPNLYWYRQAAGRGLQLLFYSVGIGQISSEVPQNLSASRPQDRQFILSSKKLLLSDSGFYLCAWRDTGDPSNYGYTFGSGTRLTVV.

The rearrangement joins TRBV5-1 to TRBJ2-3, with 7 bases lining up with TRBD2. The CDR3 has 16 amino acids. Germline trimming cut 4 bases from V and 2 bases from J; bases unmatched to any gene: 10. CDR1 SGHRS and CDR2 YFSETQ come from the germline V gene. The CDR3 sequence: CASSLPTSRNTDTQYF. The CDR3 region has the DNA TGCGCCAGCAGCCTCCCGACTAGCAGAAACACAGATACGCAGTATTTT.

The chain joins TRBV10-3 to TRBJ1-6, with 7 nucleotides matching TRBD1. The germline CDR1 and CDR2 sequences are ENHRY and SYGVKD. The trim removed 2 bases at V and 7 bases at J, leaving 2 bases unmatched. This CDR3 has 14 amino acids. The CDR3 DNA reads TGTGCCATCAGTGAGGACAGGGTAAATTCACCCCTCCACTTT. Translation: CAISEDRVNSPLHF.

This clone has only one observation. The CDR3 is CASRGGQGYNEQFF. The CDR3 DNA sequence: TGTGCCAGCAGAGGGGGACAGGGGTACAATGAGCAGTTCTTC. The chain combines TRBV11-3 with TRBJ2-1; 10 positions match TRBD1. The CDR3 has 14 residues. CDR1 and CDR2 (germline): SGHNT, YENEEA. V dropped 6 bases and J dropped 4; count of bases not matched to a gene: 3.

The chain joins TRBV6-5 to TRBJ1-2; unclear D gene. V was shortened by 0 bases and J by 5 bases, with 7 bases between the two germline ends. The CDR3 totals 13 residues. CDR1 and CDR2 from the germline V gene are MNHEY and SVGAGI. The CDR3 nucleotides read TGTGCCAGCAGTTACTCGCCGGGATATGGCTACACCTTC. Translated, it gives CASSYSPGYGYTF.

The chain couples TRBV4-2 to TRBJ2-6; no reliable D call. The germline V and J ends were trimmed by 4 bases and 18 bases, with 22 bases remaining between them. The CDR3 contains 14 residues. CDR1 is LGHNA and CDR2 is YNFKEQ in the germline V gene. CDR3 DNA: TGTGCCAGCAGCCCAGAACAGACGTCGGTCCCTTCGACTTTC. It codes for CASSPEQTSVPSTF.

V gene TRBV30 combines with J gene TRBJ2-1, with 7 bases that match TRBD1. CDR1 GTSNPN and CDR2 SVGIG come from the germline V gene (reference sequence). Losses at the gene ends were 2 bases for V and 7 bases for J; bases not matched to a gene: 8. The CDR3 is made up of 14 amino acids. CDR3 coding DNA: TGTGCCTGGAGTCGGGCAGGGGGTAATAATGAGCAGTTCTTC. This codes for CAWSRAGGNNEQFF.